The sequence of this T cell receptor (beta chain) was determined in a study of CD8+ T cells in alopecia areata. It was cDNA, reverse transcribed from extracted RNA, that served as the sequencing template. The method was immunoSEQ multiplex PCR; TCRdb's version includes in-frame clones alone and lacks a portion of them. This sample has around 270,000 clones; roughly 64% occur once, and the top ten carry about 1.7%. This clone was found a few times. Treatment given: oral pan-JAK inhibitor, 5-10 mg twice daily. This CDR3 has 11 amino acids. Trimming stripped 0 bases from V and 3 bases from J, with 1 base between. CDR1 is DFQATT and CDR2 is SNEGSKA in the germline V gene (reference sequence).

This sample comprised CD4+ T cells sorted from blood, obtained at week 24, from a patient treated with tofacitinib. This clonotype was sampled from a human donor with alopecia areata. The V call is TRBV20-1, the J call TRBJ2-3; D unresolved. Here the CDR3 reads CSARETDTQYF. The CDR3 bases are TGCAGTGCTAGAGAAACAGATACGCAGTATTTT.